Following are 20 T cell receptor beta chains from one sample sequenced in a study of Graves' ophthalmopathy and Graves' hyperthyroidism. RNA transcripts yielded amplified TCR beta CDR3 regions. Second-round multiplex PCR followed a first-round RT-PCR using HTBI primers. In TCRdb, the multiplex PCR reads were re-called with MiXCR into one record per CDR3 protein. The top ten clones hold roughly 6.9% of a sample with about 620,000 distinct CDR3 sequences, about a fifth of them seen once. Sequencing was performed on peripheral blood. Every receptor here comes from a woman younger than 30 with stable Graves' hyperthyroidism. Some clones in this sample may be carry-over from other donors' samples.

This clonotype was detected ten times or more. The junction does not match germline at one end; this may be a read error. The rearrangement uses TRBV28 and TRBJ2-7; TRBD1 matches 9 bases. Germline values: CDR1 MDHEN, CDR2 SYDVKM. The CDR3 sequence is 15 residues long. CDR3 in amino acids: CAGSLGDRAPYEQYF. As DNA, the CDR3 is TGTGCCGGCAGTCTGGGGGACAGGGCCCCCTACGAGCAGTACTTC.

Many counts were recorded for this clonotype. The chain employs TRBV20-1 and TRBJ1-6; 9 bases are shared with TRBD1. CDR3 length equals 15 residues. Per germline, CDR1 DFQATT and CDR2 SNEGSKA (reference sequence). CDR3 amino acids: CSPLYRDRVHSPLHF. The CDR3 nucleotides are TGCAGCCCACTATACCGGGACAGGGTTCATTCACCCCTCCACTTT.

Ten or more counts support this clonotype. V usage is TRBV6-5 and J usage is TRBJ2-7; D possibly corresponds to TRBD2 (5 bases). The CDR3 has 14 residues. Germline CDR1 reads MNHEY; CDR2 reads SVGAGI. The V end lost 4 bases, the J end lost 12 bases, and 22 bases lay between the germline ends. CDR3 sequence reads: CASSSITWTSEWYF. DNA of the CDR3: TGTGCCAGCAGTTCCATCACTTGGACTTCTGAATGGTACTTC.

The rearrangement uses TRBV6-5 and TRBJ2-7; no clear D. The CDR3 loop spans 14 amino acids. In germline, CDR1 is MNHEY, CDR2 SVGAGI. V shed 2 bases and J shed 3 bases, with 11 bases lying between them. The CDR3 bases are TGTGCCAGCAGTTACGCGTCAGTGGACTACGAGCAGTACTTC. Amino acids: CASSYASVDYEQYF.

The chain carries TRBV5-1 and TRBJ2-2, with 10 positions matching TRBD1. CDR3 length: 16 amino acids. Germline assignment: CDR1 SGHRS and CDR2 YFSETQ. The V segment lost 4 bases and the J segment 5 bases; nucleotides outside the gene matches: 8. CDR3: CASSSPGTGETGELFF. The DNA of the CDR3 is TGCGCCAGCAGCAGCCCTGGGACAGGGGAAACCGGGGAGCTGTTTTTT.

Many counts were recorded for this clonotype. The chain uses TRBV5-1 and TRBJ1-1; the D gene is possibly TRBD1 (5 bases). Per germline, CDR1 SGHRS and CDR2 YFSETQ. Trimming removed 3 bases from V and 4 bases from J, with 16 bases in between. This CDR3 has 15 residues. CDR3 sequence: CASSSLPGTGTEAFF. CDR3 coding DNA: TGCGCCAGCAGCTCCCTCCCGGGGACGGGCACTGAAGCTTTCTTT.

This clonotype was picked up many times. The rearrangement joins TRBV28 to TRBJ1-1; D uncertain. The V gene lost 2 bases and the J gene lost 3 bases, with 13 bases spanning the gap. CDR1 MDHEN and CDR2 SYDVKM come from the germline V gene. This CDR3 has 15 amino acids. The CDR3 loop is CASSLKSRYDTEAFF. CDR3 bases: TGTGCCAGCAGTTTAAAGTCCAGGTATGACACTGAAGCTTTCTTT.

The sample holds many counts of this clonotype. V is TRBV20-1 and J is TRBJ2-5; 9 nucleotides align to TRBD2. Germline V gene data show CDR1 as DFQATT and CDR2 as SNEGSKA (reference sequence). Trimming at V came to 0 bases and at J to 5 bases, leaving 7 bases not matched to a gene. The CDR3 spans 15 residues. CDR3 sequence (DNA): TGCAGTGCTAGAGATATAGCGGGAGTAGGGGAGACCCAGTACTTC. The encoded protein is CSARDIAGVGETQYF.

This clonotype has at least ten counts. J is TRBJ1-2 and V is TRBV19; D remains unclear. Germline CDR1 is LNHDA and CDR2 is SQIVND (reference sequence). The CDR3 runs to 15 residues. The V and J ends lost 5 bases and 0 bases respectively, with 13 bases between them. The CDR3 bases are TGTGCCAGTAGTCCCGTAGCGGATACTAACTATGGCTACACCTTC. Translation gives CASSPVADTNYGYTF. Full variable domain (missing parts from reference TRBV19 and TRBJ1-2): DGGITQSPKYLFRKEGQNVTLSCEQNLNHDAMYWYRQDPGQGLRLIYYSQIVNDFQKGDIAEGYSVSREKKESFPLTVTSAQKNPTAFYLCASSPVADTNYGYTFGSGTRLTVV.

The V and J genes are TRBV6-1 and TRBJ1-1, with a tentative D call TRBD1 (6 bases). V dropped 6 bases and J dropped 5 bases, with 16 bases sitting between them. The germline V gene encodes CDR1 MNHNS and CDR2 SASEGT. The CDR3 covers 14 residues. CDR3 loop: CASSTGGLGTEAFF. The CDR3 bases are TGTGCCAGCAGCACGGGGGGGCTGGGGACTGAAGCTTTCTTT.

Many counts were recorded for this clonotype. The chain links TRBV7-8 to TRBJ1-2; D uncertain. CDR1 is SGHVS and CDR2 is FQNEAQ in the germline V gene. Trimming stripped 2 bases from V and 5 bases from J, with 9 bases between. The CDR3 extends over 13 amino acids. CDR3 bases: TGTGCCAGCAGCTTATCTTCCGGGTATGGCTACACCTTC. Amino acids: CASSLSSGYGYTF. Based on the CDR3 plus reference TRBV7-8 and TRBJ1-2, the full variable domain is GAGVSQSPRYKVAKRGQDVALRCDPISGHVSLFWYQQALGQGPEFLTYFQNEAQLDKSGLPSDRFFAERPEGSVSTLKIQRTQQEDSAVYLCASSLSSGYGYTFGSGTRLTVV.

This clonotype came up many times. The DNA of the CDR3 is TGTGCCAGCAGCCCCGAAGGGCGGTACACTGAAGCTTTCTTT. Encoded protein: CASSPEGRYTEAFF. This chain links TRBV7-3 with TRBJ1-1; D gene ambiguous. The CDR3 is 14 residues long. With 5 bases removed from V and 3 bases from J, the gap between germline ends came to 13 bases. Germline CDR1 is SGHTA and CDR2 is FQGTGA. Full variable domain (outside the CDR3, taken from reference TRBV7-3 and TRBJ1-1): GAGVSQTPSNKVTEKGKYVELRCDPISGHTALYWYRQSLGQGPEFLIYFQGTGAADDSGLPNDRFFAVRPEGSVSTLKIQRTERGDSAVYLCASSPEGRYTEAFFGQGTRLTVV.

This clonotype appeared a few times. This chain links TRBV3-1 with TRBJ1-1; 7 nucleotides match TRBD1. This CDR3 region has 14 residues. Unmatched junction bases numbered 10, after V lost 5 bases and J lost 7 bases. In germline, CDR1 is LGHDT, CDR2 YNNKEL (reference sequence). CDR3 protein: CASSKGQARGEAFF. The CDR3 DNA reads TGTGCCAGCAGCAAAGGACAGGCTAGGGGTGAAGCTTTCTTT. The full variable domain, in which reference TRBV3-1 and TRBJ1-1 provide the parts outside the CDR3, is DTAVSQTPKYLVTQMGNDKSIKCEQNLGHDTMYWYKQDSKKFLKIMFSYNNKELIINETVPNRFSPKSPDKAHLNLHINSLELGDSAVYFCASSKGQARGEAFFGQGTRLTVV.

This clonotype was counted at least ten times. The V and J genes are TRBV27 and TRBJ1-3, with D perhaps matching TRBD1 (5 bases). The V and J ends lost 3 bases and 4 bases respectively, with 13 bases between them. There are 15 residues in the CDR3. CDR1 and CDR2 from the germline V gene are MNHEY and SMNVEV (reference sequence). Here the CDR3 reads CASSFRAGRGNTIYF. The CDR3 DNA sequence: TGTGCCAGCAGTTTCAGGGCAGGGCGAGGAAACACCATATATTTT.

This clonotype has only a few counts. A much larger clone differs from this one at a single base, so this may be a read error. The chain combines TRBV12-3 or TRBV12-4 with TRBJ2-5, with 14 bases lining up with TRBD2. This CDR3 is 19 amino acids long. The CDR3 coding sequence is TGTGCCAGCAGTTTGTATGGGCGGGGACTAGCGGGGGACAAAGAGACCAAGTACTTC. The encoded protein is CASSLYGRGLAGDKETKYF.

Ten or more counts support this clonotype. The rearrangement joins TRBV20-1 to TRBJ2-1, with TRBD2 as a possible D gene (6 bases). The CDR3 is made up of 15 amino acids. Germline CDR1 DFQATT, CDR2 SNEGSKA (reference sequence). V lost 0 bases, J lost 8 bases, and 17 bases lay in between. The CDR3 is CSARDSDREIDEQFF. The CDR3 bases are TGCAGTGCTAGAGATTCGGACCGGGAGATCGATGAGCAGTTCTTC.

This clonotype was observed many times. The chain links TRBV12-3 or TRBV12-4 to TRBJ1-2; D gene uncertain. The CDR3 consists of 14 residues. The germline V and J ends were trimmed by 8 bases and 4 bases, with 17 bases remaining between them. The CDR3 loop reads CASFHTGGIYGYTF. The DNA for the CDR3 is TGTGCCAGCTTCCATACTGGCGGAATCTATGGCTACACCTTC.

This clonotype was found many times. This chain links TRBV11-2 with TRBJ2-7, with D possibly matching TRBD2 (6 bases). CDR1 and CDR2 from the germline V gene are SGHAT and FQNNGV. Trimming left V 1 base short and J 2 bases short, with 18 bases between. CDR3 size: 17 residues. The CDR3 nucleotides are TGTGCCAGCAGCTTAGTTTCTTTAGGGACTCAAACCTACGAGCAGTACTTC. Its translation: CASSLVSLGTQTYEQYF.

In this sample, this clonotype turned up many times. The chain links TRBV9 to TRBJ2-7; D gene uncertain. From germline, CDR1 is SGDLS and CDR2 YYNGEE. V was cut by 2 bases and J by 6 bases, with 12 bases left in between. The CDR3 contains 13 residues. CDR3 region: CASSVAVGVEQYF. The CDR3 DNA is TGTGCCAGCAGCGTTGCCGTAGGTGTCGAGCAGTACTTC. Together with reference TRBV9 and TRBJ2-7, the CDR3 gives the full variable domain: DSGVTQTPKHLITATGQRVTLRCSPRSGDLSVYWYQQSLDQGLQFLIQYYNGEERAKGNILERFSAQQFPDLHSELNLSSLELGDSALYFCASSVAVGVEQYFGPGTRLTVT.

This clonotype occurred many times. The chain is built from TRBV6-6 and TRBJ2-5; 13 nucleotides align to TRBD2. V shed 4 bases, J shed 4 bases, and the junction held 3 bases outside the gene matches. This CDR3 contains 15 residues. The V gene's germline CDR1 is MNHNY and CDR2 SVGAGI (reference sequence). CDR3 sequence (DNA): TGTGCCAGCAGTTCAACTAGCGGGAGGGGAGAGACCCAGTACTTC. Amino acid sequence: CASSSTSGRGETQYF.